This T cell receptor (beta chain) was sequenced during a study of regulatory T cells in long-lasting Graves disease (dated by TCRdb to the early 2020s). Background for the entire study: Newly diagnosed Graves' disease patients had taken antithyroid drugs for less than 3 months. Persistent Graves' disease patients were compared with newly diagnosed Graves' disease patients by peripheral blood TCR sequencing and RNA sequencing. The study took place in China and was registered as a clinical trial. A total of some 35 samples underwent TCR sequencing: about 13 from persistent and roughly 20 from newly diagnosed Graves' disease patients. Overall results and qualifications from the work: As a limitation, the authors acknowledged that the small sample size may reduce accuracy. Because the primary lesion, thyroid tissue, could not be accessed, the study looked at peripheral blood alone. Persistent Graves' disease patients showed lower TCR Shannon entropy and fewer highly expanded clones than newly diagnosed patients, suggesting clonal expansion. Patients with persistent disease shared more public clonotypes (around 2,700) than newly diagnosed patients did (966). Only the TCR beta chain was sequenced and analyzed. TRBV28, TRBJ1-2 and TRBJ2-5 were preferentially used in persistent disease, while TRBV20-1 and TRBJ2-1 were favored in newly diagnosed disease.

V lost 4 bases and J lost 2 bases; the stretch between them is 6 bases long. According to the germline V gene (reference sequence), CDR1 reads LGHDT and CDR2 reads YNNKEL. Reading from cysteine to phenylalanine, the CDR3 counts 14 amino acids. The read is trimmed to its CDR3 DNA, 42 bases read in frame from base 1. The method behind the library was multiplex PCR. TCRdb lists the instrument as Illumina HiSeq 4000. To build TCR beta libraries, CDR3 regions were amplified by Arm-PCR using iRepertoire HTBI primers. PCR products were gel purified before sequencing. The authors' analysis ran thus. Across samples, about 63 TRBV and 13 to 15 TRBJ segments were identified and used for gene usage analysis of CDR3 amino acid clonotypes. COPE and FqMerger were used to merge the filtered high-quality paired reads into contigs. BLAST was used to align contigs to IMGT TRBV, TRBD and TRBJ reference genes, with CDR3 defined following IMGT. Highly expanded clones were defined as clonotypes with a frequency above 0.1%. Shannon entropy served as the measure of repertoire diversity, while the Gini coefficient captured V-J evenness. A clonotype was considered public if more than one individual shared it. TCRdb itself trimmed the public reads at Q25 with fastp, ran MiXCR and retained productive beta chains. Each record represents a unique CDR3 protein, reported with the most common genes and DNA among its rows. What appears here as the V and J calls and clone size reflects TCRdb's work, not the paper's. In this sample the table shows a few hundred thousand distinct CDR3 sequences, under 20% of which occur a single time. The ten largest clones take up 20% to 25% of the sample.

At least ten counts were recorded for this clonotype. Its antigen has not been determined. Base qualities are not provided; no much larger clone lies one nucleotide away. This specimen's time point label, per the study, means: newly diagnosed GD, antithyroid drugs for less than 3 months. For both TCR sequencing and RNA sequencing, RNA was extracted from PBMCs in TRIzol. Graves' disease was diagnosed according to American Thyroid Association guidelines. Patients were recruited from an endocrinology department in Xi'an, China. Each patient gave about 8.1 milliliters of peripheral blood, collected in an EDTA anticoagulant tube. Ficoll Paque Plus density gradient separation was used to isolate PBMCs, and no further T cell sorting was performed. An Agilent 2100 Bioanalyzer and agarose gel were used to check RNA quality, while a NanoDrop 2000 measured RNA concentration. These data also formed part of another study, on T cells in Graves' hyperthyroidism and ophthalmopathy. The second study also describes: A patient counted as having stable Graves' hyperthyroidism if no progression to ophthalmopathy occurred over 18 months of follow-up. Hyperthyroidism patients were newly diagnosed, with disease duration under 2 months, and aged 18 to 65 years. Exclusion was applied to patients with uncontrolled infections, other autoimmune diseases, pregnancy or lactation. Diagnoses relied on clinical symptoms, serum thyroxine and TRAb, thyroid ultrasound and orbital computed tomography. A first-round RT-PCR of the TCR CDR3 used the HTBI primer set with the Qiagen OneStep RT-PCR kit. Most expanded thyroid clonotypes (frequency above 0.001) were also found in blood, which suggests that blood repertoires may mirror thyroid immune responses. A model built on a 13 V-J signature distinguished ophthalmopathy from stable hyperthyroidism, reaching around 90% sensitivity and under 84% specificity in cross-validation and 80%/75% in testing. In validation, the model predicted progression to ophthalmopathy a median of approximately 6.3 months before onset, with about 64% sensitivity and nearly 75% specificity. A discovery cohort of roughly 96 patients, about 40 with Graves' ophthalmopathy and over 55 with stable Graves' hyperthyroidism, was used to find distinguishing TCR V-J signatures. Prospective prediction of ophthalmopathy was tested in an independent validation cohort of under 20 hyperthyroidism patients and some 17 patients who later progressed to ophthalmopathy. For training and testing, the 100 patients in the discovery cohort were randomly divided in a 7:3 ratio. In addition, the study compared T-cell repertoires in thyroid tissue and in blood from roughly 6 Graves' hyperthyroidism patients. After blood sampling, hyperthyroidism patients were treated with methimazole at a starting dose of 30 mg daily, and ophthalmopathy patients were treated with high-dose intravenous methylprednisolone. A second multiplex PCR round built the libraries, followed by size selection and purification. The libraries were sequenced on an Illumina HiSeq2000 using paired-end 100 bp reads. Raw data were processed with SOAPnuke, discarding reads with adapters, uncalled bases, mean Phred below 15, or no exact constant-primer or identifier match. COPE v1.2.5 was used to merge the high-quality paired reads, and each unique nucleotide sequence was defined as a clonotype. MiTCR v1.1 was used to align clonotypes to the IMGT TRBV, TRBD and TRBJ reference segments. Only V-J combinations with frequency above 0.0001, covering 99.2% of repertoires, were analysed. The TCS score was defined as F50 (clonal expansion) divided by E x V (chaos), with BLOSUM62-based TCRdist calculated between CDR3 peptides within each V-J. Welch's t-statistics and random forest reduced roughly 540 V-J features to 13, which were used in a naive Bayes classifier (R e1071). No statistical method was used to set the sample size in advance, and investigators knew the group allocation. The paper reports TCR Vbeta CDR3 sequencing of more than 120 peripheral blood samples: around 45 ophthalmopathy, about 75 hyperthyroidism and approximately 17 progressor patients.

This material consisted of peripheral blood mononuclear cells (PBMCs), taken at new diagnosis, from a patient treated with antithyroid drugs. This TCR was sampled from a woman aged 18 to 35 with Graves disease. Donor details come from another sample of the same person, matched by shared clones. This sequence uses TRBV3-1 and TRBJ1-6; the D gene assignment is ambiguous. The DNA sequence is given as TGTGCCAGCAGCCCCGGGACCTATAATTCACCCCTCCACTTT. This gives the protein CASSPGTYNSPLHF.